The 2 T cell receptor beta chains below come from one sample, sequenced in a study of shared clonotypes between healthy human individuals. Assay used: immunoSEQ multiplex PCR; TCRdb lists only in-frame clones, some missing. Of approximately 2.1 million clones in the sample, approximately 93% are singletons; the top ten hold 0.35% to 0.45%. Sequencing used naive CD4+ T cells from PBMCs. The subset denotes: CD45RA+ positively selected. These receptor sequences come from a man younger than 30 in good health. Some clones in this sample may be carry-over from other donors' samples.

The chain uses TRBV25-1 and TRBJ1-6; tentative D call: TRBD1 (5 bases). This CDR3 is 15 amino acids long. The germline gives CDR1 MGHDK, CDR2 SYGVNS. V lost 3 bases to trimming and J lost 9 bases, with 15 bases between them. CDR3 sequence (DNA): TGTGCCAGCAGTGATTCTCAGGGTCCCAGTTCACCCCTCCACTTT. Its protein is CASSDSQGPSSPLHF.

The chain recombines TRBV28 with TRBJ1-4; no clear D. The germline CDR1 and CDR2 sequences are MDHEN and SYDVKM. Deletions cut 4 bases from V and 8 bases from J, with 17 bases between. The CDR3 covers 15 residues. The CDR3 spells CASSSPLGNREKLFF. CDR3 coding DNA: TGTGCCAGCAGTTCTCCGCTCGGGAATCGCGAAAAACTGTTTTTT.